The rows below give T cell receptor beta chains drawn from one sample of a study of cytomegalovirus exposure and HLA in healthy donors. This table comes from immunoSEQ multiplex PCR, and its TCRdb copy is limited to in-frame clones, with some not included. The sample lists hundreds of thousands of clones, less than 85% occurring once. Sequenced input: PBMCs. These TCRs come from a man between 18 and 29 years old in good health and CMV-seronegative. The CDR3 runs from the conserved cysteine through the conserved F or W. Each record gives: clone size, D gene, V gene, J gene, CDR3 DNA, CDR3 protein. D genes are given only for firm matches. Some rows have no size entry. The others give once, few or many, or a class for an expanded clone.

>few|TRBD1|TRBV25-1|TRBJ1-1
TGTGCCAGTGAACAGGGGTCTACTGAAGCTTTCTTT
CASEQGSTEAFF
>-|TRBD1|TRBV6-6|TRBJ1-4
TGTGCCAGCAAACCGGGACAGGGTATTAAGCTGTTTTTT
CASKPGQGIKLFF
>few|-|TRBV7-8|TRBJ2-1
TGTGCCAGCAGCCTAGTCGGGTACAATGAGCAGTTCTTC
CASSLVGYNEQFF
>-|-|TRBV7-6|TRBJ2-3
TGTGCCAGCAGCTTAAGAGGCGTTGACACAGATACGCAGTATTTT
CASSLRGVDTDTQYF
>-|-|TRBV7-8|TRBJ1-1
TGTGCCAGCAGCCCCAGAGGGGGTCGGAACACTGAAGCTTTCTTT
CASSPRGGRNTEAFF
>few|-|TRBV7-7|TRBJ1-3
TGTGCTAGCAGCTTAGAGCGTGGTGTACCTTACATCTCTGGAAACACCATATATTTT
CASSLERGVPYISGNTIYF
>-|-|TRBV18|TRBJ1-4
TGTGCCAGCTCACTGCTTGGACAGACTAATGAAAAACTGTTTTTT
CASSLLGQTNEKLFF
>-|-|TRBV7-9|TRBJ2-7
TGTTCCAGCAGCTTAGGGCGGGGACTCCTACGGGAGCAGTACTTC
CSSSLGRGLLREQYF
>-|TRBD1|TRBV2|TRBJ2-1
TGTGCCAGCAGTCAACAGGGGATTGCCCACAATGAGCAGTTCTTC
CASSQQGIAHNEQFF
>-|-|TRBV27|TRBJ2-7
TGTGCCAGCTCAAAGCACAGGGACGTGCACGAGCAGTACTTC
CASSKHRDVHEQYF
>-|TRBD1|TRBV7-3|TRBJ1-1
TGTGCCAGCAGGCGACAGGGGGACACTGAAGCTTTCTTT
CASRRQGDTEAFF
>once|TRBD1|TRBV5-6|TRBJ2-7
TGTGCCAGCAGCGGGGACAGGCAAACCTACGAGCAGTACTTC
CASSGDRQTYEQYF
>-|-|TRBV6-5|TRBJ2-6
TGTGCCAGCAGCCGTACAGGTTCCGGGGCCAACGTCCTGACTTTC
CASSRTGSGANVLTF
>-|TRBD1|TRBV5-5|TRBJ1-2
TGTGCCAGCAGCTTGGGAGGGACAGGATTCTATGGCTACACCTTC
CASSLGGTGFYGYTF
>-|-|TRBV19|TRBJ1-1
TGTGCCAGTAGTATCCAGGGTATGAACACTGAAGCTTTCTTT
CASSIQGMNTEAFF
>few|TRBD2|TRBV6-5|TRBJ2-3
TGTGCCAGCCTAGCGGGAGGAACAGATACGCAGTATTTT
CASLAGGTDTQYF